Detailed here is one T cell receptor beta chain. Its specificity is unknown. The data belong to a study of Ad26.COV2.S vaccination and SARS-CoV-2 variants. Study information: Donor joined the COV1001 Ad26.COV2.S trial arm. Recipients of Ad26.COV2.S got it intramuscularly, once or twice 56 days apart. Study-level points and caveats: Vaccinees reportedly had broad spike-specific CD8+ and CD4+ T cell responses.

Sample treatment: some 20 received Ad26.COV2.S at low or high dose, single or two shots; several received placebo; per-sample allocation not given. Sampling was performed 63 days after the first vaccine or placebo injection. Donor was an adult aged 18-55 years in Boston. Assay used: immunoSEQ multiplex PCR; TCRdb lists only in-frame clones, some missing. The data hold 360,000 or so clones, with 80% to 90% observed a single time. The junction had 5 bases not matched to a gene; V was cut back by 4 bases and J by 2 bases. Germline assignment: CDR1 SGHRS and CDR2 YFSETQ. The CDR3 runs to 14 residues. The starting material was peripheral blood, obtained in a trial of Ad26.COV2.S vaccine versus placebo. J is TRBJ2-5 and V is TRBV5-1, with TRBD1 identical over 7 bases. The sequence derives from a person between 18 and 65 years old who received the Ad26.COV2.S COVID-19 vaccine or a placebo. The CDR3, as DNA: TGCGCCAGCAGCAACCGGGACAGTCAAGAGACCCAGTACTTC. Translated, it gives CASSNRDSQETQYF.